A selection of T cell receptor beta chains follows, all from one sample in a study of blood T cell repertoires in COVID-19. Sequenced by immunoSEQ multiplex PCR; TCRdb stores in-frame clones only, minus some. The sample carries approximately 110,000 clones, more than 65% recorded once. The sample consisted of peripheral blood. These receptor sequences come from a woman at least 80 years old with active or convalescent COVID-19. Both conserved end residues are trimmed from each CDR3. D genes are given only for firm matches.

TRBV24-1	NA	TRBJ2-7	ATSDLDRSEQY
TRBV10-3	TRBD2	TRBJ2-7	AIRPGLAVYEQY
TRBV6-5	NA	TRBJ2-4	ASSYSGGQAKNIQY
TRBV3-1/TRBV3-2	NA	TRBJ1-1	ASSQRERWNTEAF
TRBV20-1	NA	TRBJ2-7	SASWQGGSYEQY
TRBV5-8	NA	TRBJ2-1	ASSLGMTGESPEGEQF
TRBV10-2	NA	TRBJ2-7	ASRRGTGSYEQY
TRBV15	NA	TRBJ2-2	ATRSPGLSFYGELF
TRBV5-4	TRBD2	TRBJ2-1	ASSLERRGNEQF
TRBV7-3	NA	TRBJ1-4	ASSSNRGEKLF
TRBV3-1/TRBV3-2	TRBD1	TRBJ1-3	ASSRTGVSGNTIY
TRBV7-3	NA	TRBJ2-1	ASSFYGTPPNNEQF
TRBV19	NA	TRBJ2-1	ASEGRRGPPYYNEQF
TRBV5-6	TRBD1	TRBJ2-7	ASSSGTGPDEQY
TRBV5-1	TRBD1	TRBJ1-1	ASSLGQGSREAF
TRBV2	NA	TRBJ2-3	ASSISGRGDTQY
TRBV9	NA	TRBJ1-6	ASSVTWRGDGPLH